This section outlines one TCR beta chain sequence together with its context. What it binds is unknown. This CDR3 has 14 amino acids. CDR1 is SQVTM and CDR2 is ANQGSEA in the germline V gene. The V end lost 7 bases, the J end lost 4 bases, and 19 bases lay between the germline ends. Primers included in the PCR were 60 Vbeta and 13 Jbeta primers. TCRdb keeps only in-frame clones here, not all; method: immunoSEQ multiplex PCR. The table lists about 140,000 clones, 78% of them singletons. This sample was included in a study of cytomegalovirus exposure and HLA in healthy donors. Findings of the study overall: It was shown in a later analysis that HLA-associated TCR beta chains were more clonally expanded than other, equally common chains.

This sequence joins TRBV29-1 and TRBJ2-5; D is possibly TRBD2 (6 bases). This sequence originates from a male donor in good health and CMV-seronegative. The sample consisted of PBMCs. DNA of the CDR3: TGCAGCGCCAACGGTGGGGGGAAGGGAGAGACCCAGTACTTC. Protein: CSANGGGKGETQYF.